The clone carrying this TCR beta chain was picked up many times. Its antigen remains unidentified. With 5 bases clipped from V and 6 bases from J, the junction kept 20 bases outside the gene matches. The germline V gene encodes CDR1 MRHNA and CDR2 SNTAGT. CDR3 length: 19 amino acids. Healthy Caucasians were all of the donors. This specimen belongs to a study of identical twins. Notes on the study in general: In drawing conclusions, the study used cross-sectional statistical analysis and did not follow the same donors. Modelling approaches yielded underestimates of out-of-frame TCR alpha sharing between monozygotic twins.

The cDNA had a unique molecular identifier and a template-switch universal primer site. MiXCR, run by TCRdb on the 5' RACE reads, gives a single entry per CDR3 protein. The table records fewer than 450,000 distinct CDR3 sequences, roughly 9% of them present only once. The clonotype originates from a woman aged 45 to 65 in good health. The material sequenced was naive T cells sorted from blood. This chain links TRBV6-4 with TRBJ2-7; 12 nucleotides line up with TRBD2. The CDR3 protein is CASSPQTSGRVGPPIEQYV. CDR3 nucleotides: TGTGCCAGCAGTCCCCAGACTAGCGGGAGAGTCGGGCCCCCTATCGAGCAGTACGTC.